A selection of T cell receptor beta chains follows, all from one sample in a study of shared clonotypes between healthy human individuals. Sequencing was performed with immunoSEQ multiplex PCR; in TCRdb, only in-frame clones are kept and a portion is missing. The sample gives over 400,000 clones, about 85% of which show up once; over 9.5% is in the top ten. Sequencing input: PBMCs. The receptors were sampled from a woman between 35 and 50 years old in good health. Some clones in this sample may be carry-over from other donors' samples. The CDR3 runs from the conserved cysteine through the conserved F or W. D genes are given only for firm matches. Clone size, where shown, is once, few, many, or a class for clones that have expanded.

D: TRBD1
V: TRBV18
J: TRBJ2-7
size: -
CDR3: CASSTGLAYEQYF
DNA: TGTGCCAGCTCGACAGGGTTAGCCTACGAGCAGTACTTC

D: TRBD1
V: TRBV18
J: TRBJ1-4
size: -
CDR3: CASSPQARQGLFF
DNA: TGTGCCAGCTCACCACAAGCCCGACAGGGGCTGTTTTTT

D: TRBD1
V: TRBV28
J: TRBJ1-5
size: -
CDR3: CASSTLDRNQPQHF
DNA: TGTGCCAGCAGTACCTTGGACAGGAATCAGCCCCAGCATTTT

D: -
V: TRBV29-1
J: TRBJ2-5
size: -
CDR3: CSVTLPGTSPIVQETQYF
DNA: TGCAGCGTAACCTTGCCCGGGACTTCTCCGATAGTACAAGAGACCCAGTACTTC

D: -
V: TRBV4-2
J: TRBJ2-1
size: -
CDR3: CASSQEKNRGGEQFF
DNA: TGTGCCAGCAGCCAAGAAAAGAACAGGGGAGGTGAGCAGTTCTTC

D: -
V: TRBV28
J: TRBJ1-5
size: -
CDR3: CASSSPGLNQPQHF
DNA: TGTGCCAGCAGTTCACCGGGGCTTAATCAGCCCCAGCATTTT

D: -
V: TRBV9
J: TRBJ1-5
size: once
CDR3: CASGRGISNQPQHF
DNA: TGTGCCAGCGGGCGAGGGATCAGCAATCAGCCCCAGCATTTT

D: -
V: TRBV14
J: TRBJ2-3
size: -
CDR3: CASSPRISTDTQYF
DNA: TGTGCCAGCAGCCCCAGAATCAGCACAGATACGCAGTATTTT

D: -
V: TRBV19
J: TRBJ2-7
size: -
CDR3: CASSPSWLGYEQYF
DNA: TGTGCCAGTAGTCCCTCGTGGTTGGGGTACGAGCAGTACTTC

D: TRBD2
V: TRBV6-5
J: TRBJ2-7
size: many
CDR3: CASSYSSGRGYEQYF
DNA: TGTGCCAGCAGTTATTCTAGCGGGAGGGGCTACGAGCAGTACTTC

D: TRBD2
V: TRBV27
J: TRBJ2-1
size: -
CDR3: CASRRLAGNYNEQFF
DNA: TGTGCCAGCAGAAGACTAGCGGGTAACTACAATGAGCAGTTCTTC

D: -
V: TRBV4-3
J: TRBJ1-3
size: -
CDR3: CASSQDLPGSGNTIYF
DNA: TGCGCCAGCAGCCAAGATCTGCCGGGCTCTGGAAACACCATATATTTT

D: -
V: TRBV21-1
J: TRBJ2-7
size: -
CDR3: CASTAMIGTGRTYEQYF
DNA: TGTGCCAGCACCGCTATGATCGGGACAGGACGCACCTACGAGCAGTACTTC

D: -
V: TRBV5-5
J: TRBJ2-7
size: -
CDR3: CASSLAGAVYEQYF
DNA: TGTGCCAGCAGCTTGGCGGGAGCGGTCTACGAGCAGTACTTC

D: -
V: TRBV10-1
J: TRBJ2-7
size: -
CDR3: CASRDSTLLVDLPYEQYF
DNA: TGCGCCAGCAGAGACAGCACGTTGCTAGTGGATCTACCCTACGAGCAGTACTTC

D: -
V: TRBV5-4
J: TRBJ1-2
size: -
CDR3: CASSLAWPANYGYTF
DNA: TGTGCCAGCAGCTTGGCCTGGCCCGCTAACTATGGCTACACCTTC

D: -
V: TRBV6-1
J: TRBJ2-5
size: -
CDR3: CAIQASVQETQYF
DNA: TGTGCCATCCAGGCTAGCGTGCAAGAGACCCAGTACTTC

D: -
V: TRBV7-6
J: TRBJ2-7
size: few
CDR3: CASSLGGSEQYF
DNA: TGTGCCAGCAGCTTAGGGGGCAGTGAGCAGTACTTC

D: -
V: TRBV7-9
J: TRBJ2-7
size: -
CDR3: CASSLALTTYEQYF
DNA: TGTGCCAGCAGCTTGGCTCTGACTACCTACGAGCAGTACTTC

D: TRBD2
V: TRBV9
J: TRBJ2-1
size: -
CDR3: CASSSGGSSYNEQFF
DNA: TGTGCCAGCAGCTCTGGCGGGAGTTCCTACAATGAGCAGTTCTTC

D: -
V: TRBV5-4
J: TRBJ1-2
size: -
CDR3: CASSLDAGAGDGYTF
DNA: TGTGCCAGCAGCTTGGATGCGGGGGCCGGGGATGGCTACACCTTC

D: -
V: TRBV7-9
J: TRBJ1-2
size: -
CDR3: CASSLGGSRYGYTF
DNA: TGTGCCAGCAGCTTAGGGGGGAGCCGTTATGGCTACACCTTC

D: TRBD1
V: TRBV5-1
J: TRBJ2-3
size: many
CDR3: CASSLERDRGLGFTDTQYF
DNA: TGCGCCAGCAGCTTGGAACGGGACAGGGGGCTCGGCTTCACAGATACGCAGTATTTT

D: -
V: TRBV7-7
J: TRBJ2-3
size: -
CDR3: CASSPGFRDTDTQYF
DNA: TGTGCCAGCAGCCCCGGTTTCAGAGACACAGATACGCAGTATTTT